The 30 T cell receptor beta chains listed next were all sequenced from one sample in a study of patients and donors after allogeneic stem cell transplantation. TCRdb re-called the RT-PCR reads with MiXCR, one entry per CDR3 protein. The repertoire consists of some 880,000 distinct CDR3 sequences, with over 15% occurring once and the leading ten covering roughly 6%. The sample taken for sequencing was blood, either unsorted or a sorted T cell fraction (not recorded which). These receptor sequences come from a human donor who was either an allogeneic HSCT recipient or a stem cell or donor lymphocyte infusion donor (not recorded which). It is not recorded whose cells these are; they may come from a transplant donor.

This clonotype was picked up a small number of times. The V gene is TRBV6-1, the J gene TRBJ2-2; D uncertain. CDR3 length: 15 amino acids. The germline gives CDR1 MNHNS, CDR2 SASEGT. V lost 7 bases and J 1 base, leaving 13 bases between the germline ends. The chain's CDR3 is CASMEGRWNTGELFF. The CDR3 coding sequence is TGTGCCAGCATGGAAGGCAGATGGAACACCGGGGAGCTGTTTTTT.

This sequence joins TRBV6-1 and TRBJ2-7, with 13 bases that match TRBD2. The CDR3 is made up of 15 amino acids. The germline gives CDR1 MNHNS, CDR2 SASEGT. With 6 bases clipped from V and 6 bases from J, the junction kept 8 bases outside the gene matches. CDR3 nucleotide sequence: TGTGCCAGCAGGCGGTCGGGGACTAGCGGGACCGAGCAGTACTTC. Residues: CASRRSGTSGTEQYF.

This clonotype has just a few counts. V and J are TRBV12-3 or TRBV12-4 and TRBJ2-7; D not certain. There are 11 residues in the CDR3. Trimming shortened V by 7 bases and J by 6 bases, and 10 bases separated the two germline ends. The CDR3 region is CASKSGREQYF. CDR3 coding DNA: TGTGCCAGCAAGTCCGGTCGCGAGCAGTACTTC.

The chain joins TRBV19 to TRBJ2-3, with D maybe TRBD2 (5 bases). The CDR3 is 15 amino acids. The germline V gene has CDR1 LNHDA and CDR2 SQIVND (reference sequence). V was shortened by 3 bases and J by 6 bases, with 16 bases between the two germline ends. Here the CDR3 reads CASSIWNAKRDTQYF. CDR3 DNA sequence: TGTGCCAGTAGTATCTGGAACGCAAAGCGGGATACGCAGTATTTT.

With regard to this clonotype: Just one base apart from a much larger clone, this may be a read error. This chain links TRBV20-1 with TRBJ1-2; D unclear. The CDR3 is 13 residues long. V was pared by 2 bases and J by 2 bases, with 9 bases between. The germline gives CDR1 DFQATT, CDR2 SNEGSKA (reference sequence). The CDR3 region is CSARHVSNYGYTF. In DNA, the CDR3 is TGCAGTGCTAGACACGTGTCGAACTATGGCTACACCTTC.

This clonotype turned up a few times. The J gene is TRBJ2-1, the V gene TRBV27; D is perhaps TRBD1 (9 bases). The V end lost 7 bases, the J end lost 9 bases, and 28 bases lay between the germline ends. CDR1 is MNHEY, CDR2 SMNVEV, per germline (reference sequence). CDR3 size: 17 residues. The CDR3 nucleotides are TGTGCCAGCAATGAAAGATACGGGGGGGGACAGGGCGGTGAGCAGTTCTTC. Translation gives CASNERYGGGQGGEQFF.

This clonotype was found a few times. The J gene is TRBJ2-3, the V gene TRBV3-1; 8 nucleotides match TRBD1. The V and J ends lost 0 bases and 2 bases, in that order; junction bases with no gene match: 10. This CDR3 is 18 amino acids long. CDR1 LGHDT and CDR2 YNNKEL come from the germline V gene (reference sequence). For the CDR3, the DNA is TGTGCCAGCAGCCAAGATAGGCAGGGGGCCGGGTTCACAGATACGCAGTATTTT. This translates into CASSQDRQGAGFTDTQYF.

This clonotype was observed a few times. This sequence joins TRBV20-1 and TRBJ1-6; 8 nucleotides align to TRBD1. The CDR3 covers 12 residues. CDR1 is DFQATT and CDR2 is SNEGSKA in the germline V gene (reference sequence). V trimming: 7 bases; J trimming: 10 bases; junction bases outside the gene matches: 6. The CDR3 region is CSVTDRDSPLHF. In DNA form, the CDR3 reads TGCAGTGTGACGGACAGGGACTCACCCCTCCACTTT.

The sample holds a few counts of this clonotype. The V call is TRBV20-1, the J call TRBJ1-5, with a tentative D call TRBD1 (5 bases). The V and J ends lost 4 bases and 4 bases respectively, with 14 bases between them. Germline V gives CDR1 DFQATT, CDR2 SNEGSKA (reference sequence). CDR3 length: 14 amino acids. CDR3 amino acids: CSATEVGVNQPQHF. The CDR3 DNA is TGCAGTGCTACGGAGGTGGGGGTGAATCAGCCCCAGCATTTT.

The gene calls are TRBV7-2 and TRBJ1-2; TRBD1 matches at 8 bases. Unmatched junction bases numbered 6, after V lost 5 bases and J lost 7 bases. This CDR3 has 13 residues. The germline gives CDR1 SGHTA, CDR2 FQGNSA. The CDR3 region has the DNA TGTGCCAGCAGCGTGGACAGGGTTGGTGGCTACACCTTC. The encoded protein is CASSVDRVGGYTF.

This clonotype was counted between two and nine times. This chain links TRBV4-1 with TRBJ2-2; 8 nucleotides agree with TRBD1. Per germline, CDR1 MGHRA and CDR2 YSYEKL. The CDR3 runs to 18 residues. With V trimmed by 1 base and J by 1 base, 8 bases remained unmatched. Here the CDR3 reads CASSQGLRGQGNTGELFF. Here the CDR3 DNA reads TGCGCCAGCAGCCAAGGCCTTCGAGGACAGGGGAACACCGGGGAGCTGTTTTTT.

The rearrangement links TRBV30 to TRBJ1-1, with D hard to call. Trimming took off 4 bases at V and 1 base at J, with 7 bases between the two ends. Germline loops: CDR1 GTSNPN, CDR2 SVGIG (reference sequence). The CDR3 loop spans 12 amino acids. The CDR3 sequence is CAWKHQNTEAFF. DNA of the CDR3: TGTGCCTGGAAACATCAGAACACTGAAGCTTTCTTT.

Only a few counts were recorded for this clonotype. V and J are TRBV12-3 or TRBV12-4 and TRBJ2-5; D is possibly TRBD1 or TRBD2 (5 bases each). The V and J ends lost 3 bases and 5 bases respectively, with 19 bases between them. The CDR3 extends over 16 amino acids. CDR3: CASSFGRGALLETQYF. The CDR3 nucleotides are TGTGCCAGCAGTTTCGGAAGAGGGGCCCTACTTGAGACCCAGTACTTC.

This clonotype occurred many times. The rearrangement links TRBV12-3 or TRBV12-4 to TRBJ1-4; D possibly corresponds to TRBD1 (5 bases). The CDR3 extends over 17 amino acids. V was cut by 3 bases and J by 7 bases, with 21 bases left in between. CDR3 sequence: CASSFVPPGLGFEKLFF. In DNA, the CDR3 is TGTGCCAGCAGTTTCGTCCCCCCGGGACTTGGTTTTGAAAAACTGTTTTTT.

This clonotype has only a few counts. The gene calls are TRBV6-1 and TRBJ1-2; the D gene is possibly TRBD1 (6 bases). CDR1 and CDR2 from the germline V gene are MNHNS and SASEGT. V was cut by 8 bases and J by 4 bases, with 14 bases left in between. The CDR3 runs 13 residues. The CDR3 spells CASGGHPSYGYTF. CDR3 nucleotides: TGTGCCAGCGGGGGGCACCCTTCCTATGGCTACACCTTC.

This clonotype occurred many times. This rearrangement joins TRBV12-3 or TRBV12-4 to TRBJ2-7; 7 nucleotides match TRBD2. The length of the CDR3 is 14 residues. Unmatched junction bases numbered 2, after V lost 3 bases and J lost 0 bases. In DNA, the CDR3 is TGTGCCAGCAGTTTTGCGGGGGTCTCCTACGAGCAGTACTTC. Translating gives CASSFAGVSYEQYF.

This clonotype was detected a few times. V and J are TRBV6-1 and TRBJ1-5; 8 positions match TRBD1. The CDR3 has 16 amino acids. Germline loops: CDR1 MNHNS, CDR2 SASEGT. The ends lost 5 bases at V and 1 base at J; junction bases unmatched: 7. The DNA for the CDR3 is TGTGCCAGCAGTCCCGGACAGGGTTTAAGCAATCAGCCCCAGCATTTT. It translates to CASSPGQGLSNQPQHF.

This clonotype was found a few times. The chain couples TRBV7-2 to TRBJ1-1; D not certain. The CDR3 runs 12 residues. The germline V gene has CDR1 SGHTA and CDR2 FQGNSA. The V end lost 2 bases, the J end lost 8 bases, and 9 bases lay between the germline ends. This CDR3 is CASSLNAVEAFF. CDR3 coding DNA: TGTGCCAGCAGCTTAAACGCAGTCGAAGCTTTCTTT.

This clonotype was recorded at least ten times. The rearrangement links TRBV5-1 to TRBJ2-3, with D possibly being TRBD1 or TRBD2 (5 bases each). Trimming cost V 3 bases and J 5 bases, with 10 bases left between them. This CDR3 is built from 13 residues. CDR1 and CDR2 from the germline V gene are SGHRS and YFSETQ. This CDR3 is CASSWTGLDTQYF. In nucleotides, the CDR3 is TGCGCCAGCAGCTGGACGGGGCTAGATACGCAGTATTTT.

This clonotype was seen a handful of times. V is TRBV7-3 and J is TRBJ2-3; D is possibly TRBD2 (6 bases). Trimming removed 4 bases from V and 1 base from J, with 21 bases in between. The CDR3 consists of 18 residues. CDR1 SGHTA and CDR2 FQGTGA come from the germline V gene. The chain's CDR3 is CASSSRFRDSHRTDTQYF. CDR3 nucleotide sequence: TGTGCCAGCAGCTCCAGATTCCGGGACTCCCACCGCACAGATACGCAGTATTTT. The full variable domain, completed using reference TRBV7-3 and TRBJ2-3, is GAGVSQTPSNKVTEKGKYVELRCDPISGHTALYWYRQSLGQGPEFLIYFQGTGAADDSGLPNDRFFAVRPEGSVSTLKIQRTERGDSAVYLCASSSRFRDSHRTDTQYFGPGTRLTVL.

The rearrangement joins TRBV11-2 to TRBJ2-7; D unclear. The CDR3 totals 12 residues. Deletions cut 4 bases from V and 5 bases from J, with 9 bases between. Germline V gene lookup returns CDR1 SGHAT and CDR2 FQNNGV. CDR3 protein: CASSSLRNEQYF. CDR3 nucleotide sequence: TGTGCCAGCAGCTCCTTAAGGAACGAGCAGTACTTC.

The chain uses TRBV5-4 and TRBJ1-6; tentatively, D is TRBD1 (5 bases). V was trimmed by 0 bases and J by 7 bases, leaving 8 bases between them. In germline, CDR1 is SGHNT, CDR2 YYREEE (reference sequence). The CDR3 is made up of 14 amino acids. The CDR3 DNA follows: TGTGCCAGCAGCTTGGTCGGGGCAAATTCACCCCTCCACTTT. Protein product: CASSLVGANSPLHF.

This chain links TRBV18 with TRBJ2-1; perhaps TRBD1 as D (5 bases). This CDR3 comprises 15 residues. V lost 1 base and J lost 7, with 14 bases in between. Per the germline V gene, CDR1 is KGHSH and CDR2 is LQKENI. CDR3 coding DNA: TGTGCCAGCTCACCACGGAAGGGGCTGGGGAATGAGCAGTTCTTC. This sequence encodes CASSPRKGLGNEQFF.

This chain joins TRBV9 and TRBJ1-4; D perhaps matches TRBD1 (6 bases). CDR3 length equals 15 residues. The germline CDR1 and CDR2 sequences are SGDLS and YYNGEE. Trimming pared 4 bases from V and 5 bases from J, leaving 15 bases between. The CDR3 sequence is CASSTGGQVNEKLFF. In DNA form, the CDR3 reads TGTGCCAGCAGCACTGGGGGGCAGGTGAATGAAAAACTGTTTTTT.

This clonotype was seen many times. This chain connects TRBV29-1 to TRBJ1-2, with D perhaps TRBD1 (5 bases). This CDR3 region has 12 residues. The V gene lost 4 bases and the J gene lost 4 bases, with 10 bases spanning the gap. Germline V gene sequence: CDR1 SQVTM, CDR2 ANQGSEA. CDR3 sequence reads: CSVADRSYGYTF. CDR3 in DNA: TGCAGCGTTGCCGACAGATCCTATGGCTACACCTTC.

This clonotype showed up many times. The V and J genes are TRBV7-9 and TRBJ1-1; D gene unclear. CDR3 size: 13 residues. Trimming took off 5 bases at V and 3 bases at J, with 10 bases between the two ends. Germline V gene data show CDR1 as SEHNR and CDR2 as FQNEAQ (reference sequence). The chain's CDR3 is CASSPGAYTEAFF. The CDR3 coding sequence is TGTGCCAGCAGCCCCGGCGCGTACACTGAAGCTTTCTTT.

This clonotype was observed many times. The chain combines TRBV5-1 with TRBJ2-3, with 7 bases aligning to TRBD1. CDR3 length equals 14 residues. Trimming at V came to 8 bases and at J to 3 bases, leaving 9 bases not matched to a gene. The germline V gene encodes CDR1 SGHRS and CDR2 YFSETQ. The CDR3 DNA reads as TGCGCCAGTGCTTCCGGGACAGCAACAGATACGCAGTATTTT. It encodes CASASGTATDTQYF.

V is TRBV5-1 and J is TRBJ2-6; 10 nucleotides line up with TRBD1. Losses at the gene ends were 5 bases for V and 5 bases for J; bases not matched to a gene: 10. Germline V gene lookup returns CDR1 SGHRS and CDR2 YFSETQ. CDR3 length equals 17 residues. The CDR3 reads CASSLDRGRIRANVLTF. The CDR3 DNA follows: TGCGCCAGCAGTTTAGACAGGGGGCGAATCCGGGCCAACGTCCTGACTTTC.

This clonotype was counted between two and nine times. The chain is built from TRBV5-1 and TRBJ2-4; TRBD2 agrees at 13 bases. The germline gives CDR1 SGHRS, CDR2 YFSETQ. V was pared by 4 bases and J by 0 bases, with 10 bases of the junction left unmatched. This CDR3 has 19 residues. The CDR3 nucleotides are TGCGCCAGCAGCCAAGCCGGGACTAGCGGGGCTAAAGCCAAAAACATTCAGTACTTC. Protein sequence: CASSQAGTSGAKAKNIQYF.

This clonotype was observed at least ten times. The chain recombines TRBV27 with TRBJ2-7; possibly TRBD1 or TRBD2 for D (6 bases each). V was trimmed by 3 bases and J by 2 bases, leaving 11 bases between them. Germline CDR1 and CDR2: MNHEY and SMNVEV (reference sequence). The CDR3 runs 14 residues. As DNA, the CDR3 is TGTGCCAGCAGTTTTATAGGGGGGACCTACGAGCAGTACTTC. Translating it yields CASSFIGGTYEQYF.